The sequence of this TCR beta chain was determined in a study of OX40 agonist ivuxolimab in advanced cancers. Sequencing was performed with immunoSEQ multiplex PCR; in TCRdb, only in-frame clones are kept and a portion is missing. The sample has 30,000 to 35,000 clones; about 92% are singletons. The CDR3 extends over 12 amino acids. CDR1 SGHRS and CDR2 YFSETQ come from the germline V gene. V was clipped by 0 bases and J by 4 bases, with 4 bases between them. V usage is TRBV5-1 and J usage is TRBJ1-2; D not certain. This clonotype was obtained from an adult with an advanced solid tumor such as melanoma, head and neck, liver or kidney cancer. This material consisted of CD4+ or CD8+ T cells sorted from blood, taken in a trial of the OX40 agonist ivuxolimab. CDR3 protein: CASSLGSYGYTF. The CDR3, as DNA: TGCGCCAGCAGCTTGGGGTCCTATGGCTACACCTTC.